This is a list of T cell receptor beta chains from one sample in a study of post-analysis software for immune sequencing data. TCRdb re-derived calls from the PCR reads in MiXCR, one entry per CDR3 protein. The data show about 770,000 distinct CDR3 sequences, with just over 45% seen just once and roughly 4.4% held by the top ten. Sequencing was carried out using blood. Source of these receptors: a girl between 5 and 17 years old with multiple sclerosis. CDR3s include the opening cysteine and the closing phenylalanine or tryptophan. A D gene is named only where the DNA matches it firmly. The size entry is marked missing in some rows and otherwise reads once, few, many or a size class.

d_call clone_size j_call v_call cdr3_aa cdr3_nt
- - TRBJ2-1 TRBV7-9 CASSLGGIAYNEQFF TGTGCCAGCAGCTTAGGGGGGATCGCCTACAATGAGCAGTTCTTC
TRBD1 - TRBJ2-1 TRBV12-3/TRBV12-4 CASSNRDRGPGSLYNEQFF TGTGCCAGCAGCAACCGGGACAGGGGGCCCGGGTCCCTCTACAATGAGCAGTTCTTC
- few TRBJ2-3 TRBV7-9 CASSLSRTGGDTQYF TGTGCCAGCAGCTTAAGCCGGACGGGCGGAGATACGCAGTATTTT
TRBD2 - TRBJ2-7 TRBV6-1 CASSEAGGRANEQYF TGTGCCAGCAGTGAAGCGGGCGGGAGGGCCAACGAGCAGTACTTC
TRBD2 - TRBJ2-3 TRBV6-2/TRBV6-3 CASSYSRLAGPPDTQYF TGTGCCAGCAGTTACTCCAGACTAGCGGGCCCTCCAGATACGCAGTATTTT
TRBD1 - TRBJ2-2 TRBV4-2 CASSQGDRDTGELFF TGTGCCAGCAGCCAAGGGGACAGGGACACCGGGGAGCTGTTTTTT
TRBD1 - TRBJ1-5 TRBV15 CATSRDAETGVEQPQHF TGTGCCACCAGCAGAGATGCGGAGACAGGGGTCGAACAGCCCCAGCATTTT
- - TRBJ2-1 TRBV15 CATSVGPLGNEQFF TGTGCCACCAGCGTCGGACCCCTAGGCAATGAGCAGTTCTTC
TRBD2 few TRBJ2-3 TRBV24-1 CATSDPTTSGRTDTQYF TGTGCCACCAGTGATCCCACGACTAGCGGGAGGACAGATACGCAGTATTTT
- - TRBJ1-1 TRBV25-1 CASSGSTGQGTEAFF TGTGCCAGCAGTGGATCGACAGGCCAGGGGACTGAAGCTTTCTTT
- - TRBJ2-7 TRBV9 CASSVTTSPYEQYF TGTGCCAGCAGCGTGACTACATCTCCCTACGAGCAGTACTTC
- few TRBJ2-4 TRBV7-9 CASSAFEQKNIQYF TGTGCCAGCAGCGCGTTTGAGCAGAAAAACATTCAGTACTTC
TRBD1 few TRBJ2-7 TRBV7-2 CASSQGVRNTYEQYF TGTGCCAGCAGCCAGGGGGTCAGGAACACCTACGAGCAGTACTTC
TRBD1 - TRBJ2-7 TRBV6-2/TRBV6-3 CASSPPQGQGIDEQYF TGTGCCAGCAGCCCTCCCCAGGGACAGGGGATTGACGAGCAGTACTTC
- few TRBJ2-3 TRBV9 CASSVGGPGGTDTQYF TGTGCCAGCAGCGTCGGGGGACCGGGGGGCACAGATACGCAGTATTTT
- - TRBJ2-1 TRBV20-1 CSALWLARGLEEQFF TGCAGTGCCCTCTGGCTAGCGAGAGGGTTAGAAGAGCAGTTCTTC
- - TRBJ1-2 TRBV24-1 CATSDFRGKDGYTF TGTGCCACCAGTGATTTCAGAGGGAAAGATGGCTACACCTTC
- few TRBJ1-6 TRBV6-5 CASTYRGRQGSPLHF TGTGCCAGCACCTATAGAGGACGGCAAGGGTCCCCCCTCCACTTT
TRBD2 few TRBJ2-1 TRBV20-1 CSARRLAGGAYNEQFF TGCAGTGCTAGAAGACTAGCGGGAGGCGCCTACAATGAGCAGTTCTTC
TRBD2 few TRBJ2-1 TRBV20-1 CSASRWGTSGRTRHNEQFF TGCAGTGCTTCCCGGTGGGGGACTAGCGGGCGGACGAGGCACAATGAGCAGTTCTTC
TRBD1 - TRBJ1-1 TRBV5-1 CASSLGEWDLTGRDPPGAFF TGCGCCAGCAGCTTGGGAGAATGGGACCTGACAGGGAGGGACCCCCCGGGAGCTTTCTTT
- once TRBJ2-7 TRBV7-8 CASSLVSTGRYPYEQYF TGTGCCAGCAGCTTAGTGTCCACAGGGAGGTACCCCTACGAGCAGTACTTC
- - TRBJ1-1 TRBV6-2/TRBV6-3 CASSRQETEAFF TGTGCCAGCAGCCGACAGGAAACTGAAGCTTTCTTT